Below, 30 T cell receptor beta chains from the same sample are listed, as sequenced in a study of cytomegalovirus exposure and HLA in healthy donors. The study ran its PCR with 60 Vbeta and 13 Jbeta primers. Repertoires were generated with immunoSEQ multiplex PCR, while TCRdb's copy carries only in-frame clones and drops some. In the table there are roughly 100,000 clones, roughly three quarters of which are singletons. Sequencing was carried out using PBMCs. Receptors were obtained from a male donor in good health and CMV-seropositive.

The chain has TRBV29-1 and TRBJ2-5, with unresolved D. Trimming removed 4 bases from V and 2 bases from J, with 11 bases in between. Per the germline V gene, CDR1 is SQVTM and CDR2 is ANQGSEA. This CDR3 has 13 amino acids. In DNA form, the CDR3 reads TGCAGCGTTGGTAGACAAACGCAAGAGACCCAGTACTTC. It translates to CSVGRQTQETQYF. Complete variable domain (other parts from reference TRBV29-1 and TRBJ2-5): SAVISQKPSRDICQRGTSLTIQCQVDSQVTMMFWYRQQPGQSLTLIATANQGSEATYESGFVIDKFPISRPNLTFSTLTVSNMSPEDSSIYLCSVGRQTQETQYFGPGTRLLVL.

A word on this clone: A single base is all that separates this from a far larger clone, so a read error is likely. The chain joins TRBV7-3 to TRBJ2-1; TRBD2 aligns across 11 bases. The CDR3 extends over 15 amino acids. Germline V gene data show CDR1 as SGHTA and CDR2 as FQGTGA. V dropped 5 bases and J dropped 10; count of bases not matched to a gene: 10. CDR3 nucleotides: TGTGCCAGCAGCATACTAGCGGGAGAATTCCAAGAGCAGTTCTTC. It specifies CASSILAGEFQEQFF.

The rearrangement links TRBV25-1 to TRBJ1-4, with TRBD1 as a possible D gene (5 bases). Per germline, CDR1 MGHDK and CDR2 SYGVNS. V was clipped by 5 bases and J by 3 bases, with 16 bases between them. The CDR3 sequence is 16 residues long. Here the CDR3 reads CASSKRRGSANEKLFF. CDR3 bases: TGTGCCAGCAGTAAACGACGGGGGTCGGCTAATGAAAAACTGTTTTTT.

This clone has only a few counts. The CDR3 DNA sequence: TGTGCCAGTAGCCGACACGGCAGGGCGTTGTCCTATGGCTACACCTTC. It specifies CASSRHGRALSYGYTF. The rearrangement links TRBV19 to TRBJ1-2; TRBD1 is a possible D gene (5 bases). Germline V gives CDR1 LNHDA, CDR2 SQIVND (reference sequence). CDR3 size: 16 residues. Deletions cut 6 bases from V and 4 bases from J, with 21 bases between.

This clone has a handful of counts. The V and J genes are TRBV5-5 and TRBJ1-1, with D perhaps matching TRBD1 (6 bases). The CDR3 consists of 14 residues. V shed 4 bases and J shed 5 bases, with 15 bases lying between them. Germline CDR1 SGHKS, CDR2 YYEKEE (reference sequence). The CDR3 is CASSPGGLPTEAFF. The CDR3 region has the DNA TGTGCCAGCAGCCCGGGGGGCCTACCGACTGAAGCTTTCTTT.

The J gene is TRBJ2-3, the V gene TRBV9; D not resolved. Deletions cut 2 bases from V and 6 bases from J, with 10 bases between. Per germline, CDR1 SGDLS and CDR2 YYNGEE. The CDR3 consists of 13 residues. The CDR3: CASSVAGSDTQYF. The CDR3, as DNA: TGTGCCAGCAGCGTCGCCGGGTCGGATACGCAGTATTTT.

As DNA, the CDR3 is TGTGCCAGCAGCTTAGGGCAATACAATGAGCAGTTCTTC. Residues: CASSLGQYNEQFF. V gene TRBV7-2 combines with J gene TRBJ2-1; unclear D gene. The CDR3 consists of 13 residues. Looked up from germline, CDR1 is SGHTA and CDR2 is FQGNSA. V was shortened by 1 base and J by 4 bases, with 5 bases between the two germline ends.

The chain carries TRBV7-8 and TRBJ2-7, with D maybe TRBD2 (7 bases). This CDR3 comprises 16 residues. V was shortened by 2 bases and J by 0 bases, with 14 bases between the two germline ends. Germline loops: CDR1 SGHVS, CDR2 FQNEAQ. CDR3 residues: CASSLTSGGSSYEQYF. The CDR3 DNA sequence: TGTGCCAGCAGCTTAACTTCGGGGGGCTCCTCCTACGAGCAGTACTTC.

This clone showed up just once. The CDR3 region is CASSSWTSGRTDTQYF. The CDR3 region has the DNA TGTGCCAGCAGCTCCTGGACTAGCGGCCGCACAGATACGCAGTATTTT. V gene TRBV11-1 combines with J gene TRBJ2-3, with 10 bases matching TRBD2. The junction had 5 bases not matched to a gene; V was cut back by 4 bases and J by 1 base. In germline, CDR1 is SGHAT, CDR2 FQDESV (reference sequence). This CDR3 has 16 amino acids.

The rearrangement links TRBV5-3 to TRBJ2-7; 14 nucleotides match TRBD2. TRBV5-3 is annotated as an ORF whose role is uncertain. Trimming at V came to 3 bases and at J to 0 bases, leaving 2 bases not matched to a gene. CDR3 length equals 16 residues. The CDR3 DNA reads as TGTGCCAGAAGCTACGGGACTAGCGGGGGCTCCTACGAGCAGTACTTC. Translated: CARSYGTSGGSYEQYF.

The J gene is TRBJ1-4, the V gene TRBV5-1; 10 bases map to TRBD1. V shed 4 bases, J shed 3 bases, and the junction held 6 bases outside the gene matches. The CDR3 is 16 amino acids. From germline, CDR1 is SGHRS and CDR2 YFSETQ. CDR3 DNA sequence: TGCGCCAGCAGCCTGGGACAGGGGTCGGCTAATGAAAAACTGTTTTTT. This sequence encodes CASSLGQGSANEKLFF. Looking up the rest from reference TRBV5-1 and TRBJ1-4 gives the full variable domain: KAGVTQTPRYLIKTRGQQVTLSCSPISGHRSVSWYQQTPGQGLQFLFEYFSETQRNKGNFPGRFSGRQFSNSRSEMNVSTLELGDSALYLCASSLGQGSANEKLFFGSGTQLSVL.

This rearrangement joins TRBV2 to TRBJ1-1; the D is unclear. CDR1 is SNHLY, CDR2 FYNNEI, per germline. Deletions cut 7 bases from V and 2 bases from J, with 14 bases between. This CDR3 has 14 residues. The CDR3 is CASKFPGSNTEAFF. CDR3 nucleotide sequence: TGTGCCAGCAAATTCCCGGGGAGTAACACTGAAGCTTTCTTT. Filled out from reference TRBV2 and TRBJ1-1, the complete variable domain reads EPEVTQTPSHQVTQMGQEVILRCVPISNHLYFYWYRQILGQKVEFLVSFYNNEISEKSEIFDDQFSVERPDGSNFTLKIRSTKLEDSAMYFCASKFPGSNTEAFFGQGTRLTVV.

The chain uses TRBV4-1 and TRBJ2-7, with 12 positions matching TRBD2. There are 16 residues in the CDR3. Germline lookup yields CDR1 MGHRA and CDR2 YSYEKL. V shed 5 bases, J shed 0 bases, and the junction held 5 bases outside the gene matches. The CDR3 coding sequence is TGCGCCAGCAGCGTCGGACTAGCGGGATTCTCCTACGAGCAGTACTTC. This encodes CASSVGLAGFSYEQYF.

This chain joins TRBV5-1 and TRBJ2-2; 15 bases map to TRBD2. This CDR3 is 17 amino acids long. With V trimmed by 6 bases and J by 5 bases, 8 bases remained unmatched. The germline V gene has CDR1 SGHRS and CDR2 YFSETQ. The CDR3 DNA reads as TGCGCCAGCAAGTCCGGGACTAGCGGGAGGTGGACCGGGGAGCTGTTTTTT. Residues: CASKSGTSGRWTGELFF.

The chain uses TRBV30 and TRBJ2-7, with D possibly matching TRBD1 (6 bases). Trimming cost V 1 base and J 11 bases, with 21 bases left between them. CDR3 length: 14 amino acids. Germline V CDR1 and CDR2: GTSNPN, SVGIG (reference sequence). CDR3 residues: CAWSAINIGQLEYF. The CDR3 nucleotides read TGTGCCTGGAGTGCAATCAATATTGGACAGCTAGAGTACTTC. Full variable domain (rest looked up from reference TRBV30 and TRBJ2-7): SQTIHQWPATLVQPVGSPLSLECTVEGTSNPNLYWYRQAAGRGLQLLFYSVGIGQISSEVPQNLSASRPQDRQFILSSKKLLLSDSGFYLCAWSAINIGQLEYFGPGTRLTVT.

This chain joins TRBV10-2 and TRBJ2-1; 11 positions match TRBD2. Germline lookup yields CDR1 WSHSY and CDR2 SAAADI. Germline trimming cut 7 bases from V and 0 bases from J; bases unmatched to any gene: 5. This CDR3 contains 16 residues. The CDR3 DNA follows: TGCGCCAGCACCCCGACTAGCGGGAACTCCTACAATGAGCAGTTCTTC. Translated, it gives CASTPTSGNSYNEQFF.

This rearrangement joins TRBV27 to TRBJ1-5; no definite D call. The ends were cut back, 2 bases at V and 4 bases at J, with 12 bases in the middle. CDR3 length equals 15 residues. Germline CDR1 reads MNHEY; CDR2 reads SMNVEV (reference sequence). The CDR3 bases are TGTGCCAGCAGTTTAAACAGCTTTGGGAATCAGCCCCAGCATTTT. It specifies CASSLNSFGNQPQHF.

The V gene is TRBV28, the J gene TRBJ2-7; D may be TRBD1 (6 bases). The CDR3 consists of 14 residues. V lost 3 bases and J lost 4, with 13 bases in between. Germline lookup yields CDR1 MDHEN and CDR2 SYDVKM. CDR3 amino acids: CASSLPGQKYEQYF. CDR3 DNA: TGTGCCAGCAGTTTGCCGGGACAAAAGTACGAGCAGTACTTC.

This chain connects TRBV4-2 to TRBJ2-5; 8 bases are a match to TRBD2. The CDR3 runs 15 residues. The germline CDR1 and CDR2 sequences are LGHNA and YNFKEQ. V lost 4 bases and J lost 2; bases outside the gene matches: 6. The CDR3 region has the DNA TGTGCCAGCAGCCCAATTATAGCGGGACAAGAGACCCAGTACTTC. It codes for CASSPIIAGQETQYF.

The chain employs TRBV6-5 and TRBJ2-2; 11 bases are shared with TRBD2. The CDR3 is 16 residues long. V was clipped by 3 bases and J by 5 bases; unmatched bases: 5. Germline CDR1 and CDR2: MNHEY and SVGAGI. CDR3 region: CASSYSLAGVTGELFF. CDR3 bases: TGTGCCAGCAGTTATTCACTAGCGGGAGTTACCGGGGAGCTGTTTTTT.

The V gene is TRBV5-4, the J gene TRBJ1-4; D is perhaps TRBD1 (6 bases). V was shortened by 7 bases and J by 4 bases, with 17 bases between the two germline ends. Germline CDR1 and CDR2: SGHNT and YYREEE (reference sequence). The CDR3 is 15 amino acids. CDR3 loop: CASSLNRAVNEKLFF. CDR3 sequence (DNA): TGTGCCAGCTCACTGAACAGGGCAGTTAATGAAAAACTGTTTTTT.

This clone appeared once. This sequence joins TRBV2 and TRBJ2-7, with D unclear. From germline, CDR1 is SNHLY and CDR2 FYNNEI. Trimming stripped 5 bases from V and 3 bases from J, with 8 bases between. The CDR3 covers 12 residues. The CDR3, as DNA: TGTGCCAGCAGTCTAAACAGCTACGAGCAGTACTTC. This encodes CASSLNSYEQYF.

This chain connects TRBV19 to TRBJ2-7; D might be TRBD1 (6 bases). Trimming left V 4 bases short and J 0 bases short, with 7 bases between. CDR1 LNHDA and CDR2 SQIVND come from the germline V gene (reference sequence). The CDR3 loop spans 13 amino acids. The CDR3 DNA reads as TGTGCCAGTAGTACGGACAGCTCCTACGAGCAGTACTTC. Translating it yields CASSTDSSYEQYF.

The V call is TRBV2, the J call TRBJ1-1; TRBD1 might be the D (6 bases). Trimming took off 7 bases at V and 5 bases at J, with 17 bases between the two ends. The V gene's germline CDR1 is SNHLY and CDR2 FYNNEI. CDR3 length: 14 amino acids. CDR3 in amino acids: CASNSGAWGTEAFF. The DNA for the CDR3 is TGTGCCAGCAATTCAGGGGCCTGGGGGACTGAAGCTTTCTTT.

The gene calls are TRBV28 and TRBJ1-2; TRBD1 is a possible D gene (6 bases). CDR1 is MDHEN, CDR2 SYDVKM, per germline. The CDR3 has 14 residues. V lost 3 bases and J 4 bases, leaving 12 bases between the germline ends. CDR3 in amino acids: CASSLGGQGYGYTF. CDR3 nucleotides: TGTGCCAGCAGTTTGGGGGGGCAAGGCTATGGCTACACCTTC.

The chain couples TRBV4-2 to TRBJ2-1; 7 bases are a match to TRBD1. There are 15 residues in the CDR3. The junction had 11 bases not matched to a gene; V was cut back by 3 bases and J by 9 bases. Germline CDR1 is LGHNA and CDR2 is YNFKEQ. The CDR3 region has the DNA TGTGCCAGCAGCCACCCGGACAGGATAGCGAGTGAGCAGTTCTTC. It specifies CASSHPDRIASEQFF.

The V call is TRBV18, the J call TRBJ1-3; tentative D call: TRBD1 (6 bases). Trimming removed 3 bases from V and 2 bases from J, with 14 bases in between. Germline V CDR1 and CDR2: KGHSH, LQKENI. The CDR3 is 16 residues long. Here the CDR3 reads CASSPGQTATGNTIYF. DNA of the CDR3: TGTGCCAGCTCACCCGGACAGACAGCCACTGGAAACACCATATATTTT.

This sequence joins TRBV6-5 and TRBJ2-3; TRBD2 agrees at 8 bases. Unmatched junction bases numbered 3, after V lost 0 bases and J lost 4 bases. Per germline, CDR1 MNHEY and CDR2 SVGAGI. This CDR3 contains 15 residues. The CDR3, as DNA: TGTGCCAGCAGTTACTCCGGGACTAGACCAGATACGCAGTATTTT. Its protein is CASSYSGTRPDTQYF.

The table lists this clone with a few counts. The CDR3 reads CASSPRDWNTGELFF. CDR3 DNA sequence: TGTGCCAGCAGCCCCCGGGACTGGAACACCGGGGAGCTGTTTTTT. The chain combines TRBV28 with TRBJ2-2; weak D call: TRBD2 (6 bases). The CDR3 loop spans 15 amino acids. CDR1 is MDHEN, CDR2 SYDVKM, per germline. V was cut by 6 bases and J by 1 base, with 12 bases left in between.

The chain uses TRBV27 and TRBJ2-7; TRBD1 matches 11 bases. The germline V gene has CDR1 MNHEY and CDR2 SMNVEV (reference sequence). With V trimmed by 4 bases and J by 6 bases, 11 bases remained unmatched. The CDR3 covers 16 residues. Written as DNA, the CDR3 is TGTGCCAGCAGTTGGACAGGGGGCCCTTTTAGTGGCGAGCAGTACTTC. As protein: CASSWTGGPFSGEQYF.